These 29 T cell receptor beta chains originate from one sample sequenced in a study of T cell repertoires in cytomegalovirus infection. TCRdb re-derived calls from the reads in MiXCR, one entry per CDR3 protein. Of around 530,000 distinct CDR3 sequences in the sample, approximately 15% are singletons; the top ten hold 20% to 30%. The sequenced material came from CD8+ T cells from PBMCs. These receptors were obtained from a human donor in good health (CMV status not recorded). Some clones in this sample may be carry-over from other donors' samples.

The genes are TRBV28 and TRBJ2-1, with 10 bases that match TRBD1. The CDR3 spans 16 residues. V shed 6 bases and J 8 bases; nucleotides not matched to a gene: 13. Germline lookup yields CDR1 MDHEN and CDR2 SYDVKM. Here the CDR3 DNA reads TGTGCCAGCAGGATCAGACAGGGGGCTATCCAGGATGAGCAGTTCTTC. This translates into CASRIRQGAIQDEQFF.

The chain employs TRBV2 and TRBJ2-7, with 13 nucleotides matching TRBD2. Germline trimming cut 11 bases from V and 6 bases from J; bases unmatched to any gene: 7. The germline CDR1 and CDR2 sequences are SNHLY and FYNNEI. The CDR3 is 13 amino acids. The CDR3 loop reads CACWTSGSGEQYF. The CDR3 DNA sequence: TGTGCCTGCTGGACTAGCGGGAGCGGCGAGCAGTACTTC.

V and J are TRBV19 and TRBJ2-3, with a tentative D call TRBD1 (5 bases). The germline V gene encodes CDR1 LNHDA and CDR2 SQIVND (reference sequence). The V end lost 3 bases, the J end lost 5 bases, and 21 bases lay between the germline ends. The CDR3 consists of 17 residues. Here the CDR3 DNA reads TGTGCCAGTAGTATCCGGTTCAGTGGCGGTCAGGGAGATACGCAGTATTTT. Residues: CASSIRFSGGQGDTQYF.

This clonotype was observed many times. V usage is TRBV7-2 and J usage is TRBJ2-3; 9 bases align to TRBD2. The length of the CDR3 is 21 residues. Unmatched junction bases numbered 18, after V lost 2 bases and J lost 0 bases. Per germline, CDR1 SGHTA and CDR2 FQGNSA. In nucleotides, the CDR3 is TGTGCCAGCAGCTTAATTCCCCGTTCGGTGAGCGGGGGGCCTAGCACAGATACGCAGTATTTT. Translation gives CASSLIPRSVSGGPSTDTQYF.

This clonotype appeared a few times. The CDR3 DNA reads TGTGCCACCTCCCCCGACTCACCCCTCCACTTT. As protein: CATSPDSPLHF. The gene calls are TRBV28 and TRBJ1-6; the D is unclear. The CDR3 sequence is 11 residues long. Looked up from germline, CDR1 is MDHEN and CDR2 is SYDVKM. The V end was cut by 10 bases, the J end by 10 bases, with 11 bases between.

This clonotype was counted ten times or more. The chain links TRBV6-1 to TRBJ2-2; 14 nucleotides line up with TRBD2. Germline V CDR1 and CDR2: MNHNS, SASEGT. Trimming took 6 bases from V and 1 from J; bases not matched to a gene: 13. The CDR3 totals 20 residues. In DNA, the CDR3 is TGTGCCAGCAGCCCGACTAGCGGGAGGGTCCTAACTTTGAACACCGGGGAGCTGTTTTTT. Translated: CASSPTSGRVLTLNTGELFF.

This clonotype was recorded many times. The chain joins TRBV6-5 to TRBJ2-5; D possibly corresponds to TRBD1 (6 bases). The CDR3 has 15 amino acids. The ends were cut back, 0 bases at V and 2 bases at J, with 10 bases in the middle. Germline V lookup: CDR1 MNHEY, CDR2 SVGAGI. In nucleotides, the CDR3 is TGTGCCAGCAGTTACTCGTCAGGGGTTCAAGAGACCCAGTACTTC. This encodes CASSYSSGVQETQYF.

In the case of this clonotype: The germline gene is not matched at one end of the junction; a read error may be the cause. The chain combines TRBV4-1 with TRBJ2-7; D is ambiguous. Germline CDR1 and CDR2: MGHRA and YSYEKL. This CDR3 has 13 residues. Here the CDR3 reads CASSQLPDYEQYF. In DNA, the CDR3 is TGTGCCAGCAGCCAACTACCCGACTACGAGCAGTACTTC.

This clonotype has only a few counts. The V gene is TRBV20-1, the J gene TRBJ2-7; tentatively, D is TRBD1 (5 bases). V shed 0 bases and J shed 1 base, with 13 bases lying between them. The CDR3 consists of 15 residues. Germline loops: CDR1 DFQATT, CDR2 SNEGSKA (reference sequence). The CDR3 spells CSARDLRGISYEQYF. The CDR3 bases are TGCAGTGCTAGAGATTTAAGGGGCATTTCCTACGAGCAGTACTTC.

This clonotype was counted a single time. This chain connects TRBV2 to TRBJ2-7; D possibly corresponds to TRBD1 (6 bases). Germline V gene data show CDR1 as SNHLY and CDR2 as FYNNEI. V was cut by 3 bases and J by 4 bases, with 13 bases left in between. The CDR3 has 14 amino acids. CDR3 protein: CASSDRGPLYEQYF. The CDR3 coding sequence is TGTGCCAGCAGTGACAGGGGACCCCTTTACGAGCAGTACTTC.

The J gene is TRBJ2-7, the V gene TRBV27, with 11 bases fitting TRBD1. Trimming removed 3 bases from V and 1 base from J; junction bases left unmatched: 8. Germline CDR1 reads MNHEY; CDR2 reads SMNVEV (reference sequence). The CDR3 runs 17 residues. The CDR3 DNA is TGTGCCAGCAGTTTTACAGGACAGGGGGCTAAGTCCTACGAGCAGTACTTC. This encodes CASSFTGQGAKSYEQYF.

This clonotype has a count of ten or more. The rearrangement joins TRBV6-5 to TRBJ2-2; a weak D match, TRBD2 (5 bases). V lost 0 bases and J lost 6, with 11 bases in between. The CDR3 sequence is 15 residues long. Germline V gives CDR1 MNHEY, CDR2 SVGAGI. In DNA form, the CDR3 reads TGTGCCAGCAGTTACTCGGGGAGTCCCGCCGGGGAGCTGTTTTTT. As protein: CASSYSGSPAGELFF.

The sample holds many counts of this clonotype. The chain links TRBV7-2 to TRBJ2-1; 7 nucleotides agree with TRBD2. This CDR3 is 14 amino acids long. Germline loops: CDR1 SGHTA, CDR2 FQGNSA. J gave up 3 bases and V 5 bases, and 4 bases lay outside the gene matches. The CDR3 coding sequence is TGTGCCAGCAGCCAGAGCGGGGACTACAATGAGCAGTTCTTC. Translated: CASSQSGDYNEQFF.

This clonotype was seen many times. J is TRBJ1-1 and V is TRBV6-1; D is perhaps TRBD1 (5 bases). The CDR3 contains 12 residues. Germline CDR1 is MNHNS and CDR2 is SASEGT. Trimming removed 5 bases at V and 6 bases at J, with 10 bases between. CDR3 residues: CASSFGQSEAFF. The CDR3 bases are TGTGCCAGCAGTTTCGGACAATCTGAAGCTTTCTTT.

This clonotype was seen repeatedly, ten times or more. The rearrangement links TRBV27 to TRBJ2-1, with TRBD2 identical over 8 bases. The CDR3 is 14 amino acids. Germline-derived CDR1 and CDR2 are MNHEY and SMNVEV (reference sequence). The junction had 7 bases not matched to a gene; V was cut back by 6 bases and J by 6 bases. CDR3 loop: CASSRPGGGNEQFF. As DNA, the CDR3 is TGTGCCAGCAGCCGACCGGGGGGGGGCAATGAGCAGTTCTTC.

This clonotype was counted ten times or more. V usage is TRBV2 and J usage is TRBJ2-6; D might be TRBD1 (5 bases). V was clipped by 6 bases and J by 4 bases, with 13 bases between them. Germline V gives CDR1 SNHLY, CDR2 FYNNEI. This CDR3 is built from 15 residues. Here the CDR3 reads CASRWGPSGANVLTF. Here the CDR3 DNA reads TGTGCCAGCAGGTGGGGCCCGTCCGGGGCCAACGTCCTGACTTTC. The full variable domain, with the rest looked up from reference TRBV2 and TRBJ2-6, is EPEVTQTPSHQVTQMGQEVILRCVPISNHLYFYWYRQILGQKVEFLVSFYNNEISEKSEIFDDQFSVERPDGSNFTLKIRSTKLEDSAMYFCASRWGPSGANVLTFGAGSRLTVL.

This clonotype was found many times. The V gene is TRBV7-9, the J gene TRBJ1-1; 7 positions agree with TRBD1. CDR3 length: 15 amino acids. CDR1 SEHNR and CDR2 FQNEAQ come from the germline V gene (reference sequence). Trimming cost V 5 bases and J 0 bases; bases outside gene matches: 6. CDR3 amino acids: CASSPRGQLNTEAFF. In nucleotides, the CDR3 is TGTGCCAGCAGCCCTAGGGGGCAGCTGAACACTGAAGCTTTCTTT. Combining the CDR3 with reference TRBV7-9 and TRBJ1-1 gives the whole variable domain DTGVSQNPRHKITKRGQNVTFRCDPISEHNRLYWYRQTLGQGPEFLTYFQNEAQLEKSRLLSDRFSAERPKGSFSTLEIQRTEQGDSAMYLCASSPRGQLNTEAFFGQGTRLTVV.

This clonotype was picked up many times. The DNA for the CDR3 is TGTGCCAGCGGAGGGGTTGAGCAGTTCTTC. As protein: CASGGVEQFF. This chain uses TRBV2 with TRBJ2-1; maybe TRBD2 (6 bases). V was clipped by 8 bases and J by 9 bases, with 8 bases between them. This CDR3 has 10 amino acids. CDR1 SNHLY and CDR2 FYNNEI come from the germline V gene.

The gene calls are TRBV10-3 and TRBJ1-1; tentatively, D is TRBD1 (6 bases). From germline, CDR1 is ENHRY and CDR2 SYGVKD. V lost 0 bases, J lost 4 bases, and 12 bases lay in between. CDR3 length equals 15 residues. The CDR3: CAISESMGAGTEAFF. CDR3 nucleotides: TGTGCCATCAGTGAGTCGATGGGGGCAGGCACTGAAGCTTTCTTT.

This clonotype was counted many times. The chain links TRBV7-8 to TRBJ1-2, with D hard to call. Germline lookup yields CDR1 SGHVS and CDR2 FQNEAQ. The CDR3 extends over 11 amino acids. V gave up 4 bases and J gave up 8 bases, with 8 bases separating them. CDR3 nucleotides: TGTGCCAGCAGCTCTGGGAGGGGCTACACCTTC. This encodes CASSSGRGYTF.

The chain joins TRBV7-3 to TRBJ2-2; D is uncertain. From germline, CDR1 is SGHTA and CDR2 FQGTGA. V was pared by 5 bases and J by 0 bases, with 10 bases between. The CDR3 runs 15 residues. As DNA, the CDR3 is TGTGCCAGCAGCCGAACTGAAGCGAACACCGGGGAGCTGTTTTTT. It translates to CASSRTEANTGELFF.

This chain joins TRBV7-4 and TRBJ1-3; 8 bases are a match to TRBD1. The CDR3 runs to 16 residues. V shed 3 bases and J 4 bases; nucleotides not matched to a gene: 8. Germline V CDR1 and CDR2: SGHVT, SQSDAQ. The CDR3 is CASSFGQGALGNTIYF. The CDR3 DNA sequence: TGTGCCAGCAGCTTTGGCCAGGGGGCCCTCGGAAACACCATATATTTT.

There are a few counts of this clonotype. The CDR3 reads CASSHYGGVGGSSEAFF. In DNA, the CDR3 is TGTGCCAGCAGCCATTATGGGGGTGTTGGGGGTTCTTCTGAAGCTTTCTTT. The chain couples TRBV7-3 to TRBJ1-1; weak D call: TRBD1 (5 bases). In germline, CDR1 is SGHTA, CDR2 FQGTGA. Trimming cost V 5 bases and J 6 bases, with 25 bases left between them. The CDR3 covers 17 residues. Full variable domain (missing parts from reference TRBV7-3 and TRBJ1-1): GAGVSQTPSNKVTEKGKYVELRCDPISGHTALYWYRQSLGQGPEFLIYFQGTGAADDSGLPNDRFFAVRPEGSVSTLKIQRTERGDSAVYLCASSHYGGVGGSSEAFFGQGTRLTVV.

In this sample, this clonotype turned up many times. The chain combines TRBV2 with TRBJ2-7, with D uncertain. V dropped 3 bases and J dropped 3 bases, with 12 bases sitting between them. The CDR3 contains 14 residues. From germline, CDR1 is SNHLY and CDR2 FYNNEI. CDR3 loop: CASSDGSENYEQYF. Written as DNA, the CDR3 is TGTGCCAGCAGTGATGGCTCAGAGAACTACGAGCAGTACTTC.

This clonotype has a handful of counts. This chain connects TRBV29-1 to TRBJ2-7; no firm D call. Germline V gene lookup returns CDR1 SQVTM and CDR2 ANQGSEA. The ends were cut back, 3 bases at V and 1 base at J, with 10 bases in the middle. The CDR3 covers 13 residues. The DNA for the CDR3 is TGCAGCGTTGACCTAGACGGGTCCTACGAGCAGTACTTC. Translation: CSVDLDGSYEQYF.

This clonotype was seen a handful of times. The rearrangement uses TRBV27 and TRBJ2-7, with D unresolved. V lost 5 bases to trimming and J lost 1 base, with 15 bases between them. Germline V gene data show CDR1 as MNHEY and CDR2 as SMNVEV (reference sequence). The CDR3 loop spans 15 amino acids. CDR3 region: CASSRIRARSYEQYF. The CDR3 DNA is TGTGCCAGCAGTCGGATCCGGGCCCGATCCTACGAGCAGTACTTC.

The J gene is TRBJ2-1, the V gene TRBV4-1; 8 bases agree with TRBD2. The CDR3 extends over 15 amino acids. Germline assignment: CDR1 MGHRA and CDR2 YSYEKL. V trimming: 4 bases; J trimming: 7 bases; junction bases outside the gene matches: 9. Written as DNA, the CDR3 is TGCGCCAGCAGCCGCCCGGGACTAGTGGAAAATGAGCAGTTCTTC. Residues: CASSRPGLVENEQFF.

Concerning this clonotype: One end of the junction fails to match germline, which may point to a read error. This chain connects TRBV7-9 to TRBJ2-5; D remains ambiguous. This CDR3 region has 13 residues. The V gene's germline CDR1 is SEHNR and CDR2 FQNEAQ (reference sequence). The CDR3 spells CASSPPGQEIQYF. CDR3 nucleotides: TGTGCCAGCAGCCCCCCGGGCCAAGAGATCCAGTACTTC.

This clonotype appeared many times. The rearrangement links TRBV27 to TRBJ1-2; D is possibly TRBD1 (6 bases). CDR3 length: 17 amino acids. The V gene lost 3 bases and the J gene lost 2 bases, with 19 bases spanning the gap. Germline V CDR1 and CDR2: MNHEY, SMNVEV (reference sequence). Here the CDR3 reads CASSLLPPGHPNYGYTF. In nucleotides, the CDR3 is TGTGCCAGCAGTTTGCTACCTCCGGGACACCCAAACTATGGCTACACCTTC.